Sequencing of this T cell receptor (beta chain) was carried out in a study of blood T cell repertoires in COVID-19. Turning to the study itself: T cells, B-cell-depleted T cells, or PBMCs supplied cDNA or gDNA.

V was clipped by 4 bases and J by 0 bases, with 12 bases between them. This CDR3 region has 15 residues. The V gene's germline CDR1 is SGHRS and CDR2 YFSETQ. Per the original data handling: Amplification of reference gene primers provided the estimated nucleated cell counts. Some clones are missing from TCRdb's copy, which holds only in-frame ones; the method was immunoSEQ multiplex PCR. V, J and clone size are taken as reported in that table, and D and trimming were inferred from the DNA itself. The sample gives a few hundred thousand clones, around 90% of which show up once; roughly 3.9% is in the top ten. As concerns this clone: Different DNA sequences within this sample yield the same CDR3.

Sequencing was performed on peripheral blood. The J gene is TRBJ2-3, the V gene TRBV5-1; TRBD2 might be the D (7 bases). The clonotype was recovered from a man aged 55 to 69 who had recovered from COVID-19. The CDR3 reads CASSGGAGSTDTQYF. In DNA, the CDR3 is TGCGCCAGCAGCGGGGGGGCCGGGAGCACAGATACGCAGTATTTT.